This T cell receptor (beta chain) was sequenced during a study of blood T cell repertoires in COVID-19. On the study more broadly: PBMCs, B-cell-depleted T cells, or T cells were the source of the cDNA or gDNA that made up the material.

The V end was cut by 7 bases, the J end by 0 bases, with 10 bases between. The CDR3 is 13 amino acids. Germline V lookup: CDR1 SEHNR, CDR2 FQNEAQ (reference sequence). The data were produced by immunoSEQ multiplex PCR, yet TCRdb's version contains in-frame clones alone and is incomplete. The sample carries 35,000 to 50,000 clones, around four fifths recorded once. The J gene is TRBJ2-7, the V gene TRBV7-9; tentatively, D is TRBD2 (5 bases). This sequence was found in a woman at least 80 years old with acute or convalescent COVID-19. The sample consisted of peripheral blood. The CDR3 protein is CASIFTSSYEQYF. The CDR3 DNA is TGTGCCAGCATCTTCACTAGCTCCTACGAGCAGTACTTC.